This T cell receptor delta chain was found in a study of Vδ1+ human thymocytes. General study findings and limits: In the thymus, TRG and TRD repertoires looked highly polyclonal with Gaussian CDR3 lengths. Bulk data may be misread because of unexpected Vdelta2 sequences.

This clone was detected a few times. No antigen is known for it. The CDR3 runs 21 residues. V shed 2 bases and J 0 bases; nucleotides not matched to a gene: 19. CDR1 and CDR2 (germline): TSWWSYY, QGS. The template was reverse-transcribed extracted RNA. CDR3 amplicons came from multiplex PCR with pooled V-gene forward and constant-region reverse primers. TCRdb applied CATT to the multiplex PCR reads for clone calling. The table records around 23,000 delta-chain clones, 7.4% of them present only once. The sequence was obtained from a girl in the first two years of life who had congenital heart surgery. The sample was Vdelta1+ gamma-delta thymocytes from the thymus. Subset reported: FACS-sorted CD3+ TCRalphabeta- TCRVdelta1+ TCRVdelta2- thymocytes. The chain combines TRDV1 with TRDJ1, with 9 bases aligning to TRDD3. CDR3 in amino acids: CALGEDQPERGILINTDKLIF. As DNA, the CDR3 is TGTGCTCTTGGGGAAGATCAGCCCGAGAGGGGGATACTCATCAACACCGATAAACTCATCTTT.